These 9 T cell receptor beta chains came from one sample sequenced in a study of T cell responses to AZD1222 COVID-19 vaccine. Here immunoSEQ multiplex PCR was the method, and the copy in TCRdb shows in-frame clones only, minus some. The sample contains roughly 80,000 clones, around nine tenths of which appear only once. This specimen consisted of peripheral blood, obtained on day 0 of MenACWY control vaccination. Receptors originate from an adult in good health.

The chain links TRBV28 to TRBJ1-5, with 12 nucleotides matching TRBD1. Trimming cost V 5 bases and J 7 bases; bases outside gene matches: 9. Germline lookup yields CDR1 MDHEN and CDR2 SYDVKM. CDR3 size: 16 residues. Here the CDR3 reads CASSPPGQGAKQPQHF. The CDR3 bases are TGTGCCAGCAGTCCTCCGGGACAGGGGGCGAAACAGCCCCAGCATTTT.

The genes are TRBV18 and TRBJ1-2, with D perhaps TRBD1 (5 bases). The CDR3 spans 15 residues. Trimming left V 3 bases short and J 4 bases short, with 15 bases between. CDR1 and CDR2 from the germline V gene are KGHSH and LQKENI. DNA for the CDR3: TGTGCCAGCTCACCTCAACAGGATTCTTTCTATGGCTACACCTTC. Translating gives CASSPQQDSFYGYTF.

J is TRBJ2-7 and V is TRBV29-1; 13 nucleotides match TRBD2. CDR1 and CDR2 (germline): SQVTM, ANQGSEA. V dropped 4 bases and J dropped 4; count of bases not matched to a gene: 10. CDR3 length: 16 amino acids. In nucleotides, the CDR3 is TGCAGCGTTGTTCCGGGACTAGCGGGGCTCGGTTACGAGCAGTACTTC. Its translation is CSVVPGLAGLGYEQYF.

The rearrangement joins TRBV6-5 to TRBJ2-7, with 10 bases fitting TRBD2. This CDR3 contains 15 residues. Germline CDR1 and CDR2: MNHEY and SVGAGI. Trimming took 2 bases from V and 6 from J; bases not matched to a gene: 7. The CDR3 region has the DNA TGTGCCAGCAGTTACGTCCTAGCGGGAGAGCGCGAGCAGTACTTC. It encodes CASSYVLAGEREQYF.

This chain links TRBV24-1 with TRBJ2-3; D is perhaps TRBD2 (6 bases). Germline CDR1 reads KGHDR; CDR2 reads SFDVKD. This CDR3 comprises 16 residues. Trimming pared 5 bases from V and 1 base from J, leaving 15 bases between. In DNA form, the CDR3 reads TGTGCCACCAGTGGTATAGCGGAGATAGGCACAGATACGCAGTATTTT. Translation gives CATSGIAEIGTDTQYF.

The rearrangement uses TRBV20-1 and TRBJ2-1; D is uncertain. V was pared by 4 bases and J by 6 bases, with 7 bases between. Germline CDR1 DFQATT, CDR2 SNEGSKA (reference sequence). The CDR3 extends over 11 amino acids. The CDR3 loop reads CSAMVGNEQFF. Here the CDR3 DNA reads TGCAGTGCTATGGTTGGCAATGAGCAGTTCTTC.

This clone came up once. This rearrangement joins TRBV6-5 to TRBJ2-3; 9 bases align to TRBD1. Per germline, CDR1 MNHEY and CDR2 SVGAGI. The CDR3 length is 16 residues. Trimming at V came to 0 bases and at J to 4 bases, leaving 5 bases not matched to a gene. The CDR3 loop is CASSYSTGGSADTQYF. The CDR3 DNA sequence: TGTGCCAGCAGTTACTCAACAGGGGGCTCGGCAGATACGCAGTATTTT.

The genes are TRBV5-1 and TRBJ1-2; D is undetermined. The CDR3 is 12 residues long. Germline V lookup: CDR1 SGHRS, CDR2 YFSETQ. Deletions cut 5 bases from V and 2 bases from J, with 7 bases between. The DNA for the CDR3 is TGCGCCAGCAGGATGGACAACTATGGCTACACCTTC. Protein product: CASRMDNYGYTF. Using reference TRBV5-1 and TRBJ1-2 for the parts outside the CDR3, the full variable domain is KAGVTQTPRYLIKTRGQQVTLSCSPISGHRSVSWYQQTPGQGLQFLFEYFSETQRNKGNFPGRFSGRQFSNSRSEMNVSTLELGDSALYLCASRMDNYGYTFGSGTRLTVV.

The chain joins TRBV4-3 to TRBJ1-1; 11 nucleotides agree with TRBD1. Per the germline V gene, CDR1 is LGHNA and CDR2 is YSLEER. With V trimmed by 3 bases and J by 3 bases, 3 bases remained unmatched. This CDR3 is 15 amino acids long. In DNA, the CDR3 is TGCGCCAGCAGCCAGGACAGGGGGCAGGACACTGAAGCTTTCTTT. It codes for CASSQDRGQDTEAFF.